Sequencing of this TCR beta chain was carried out in a study of T-cell memory formation after mild COVID-19. At the level of the study: Clusters of TCRs were largely donor specific.

This CDR3 is 17 amino acids long. Germline V gene lookup returns CDR1 SGHTA and CDR2 FQGNSA. V shed 5 bases, J shed 5 bases, and the junction held 16 bases outside the gene matches. This clonotype was found a few times. As yet, its antigen is unknown. Study-level points and caveats: Clones contracting day 15 to 85 were balanced CD4/CD8; later expanders leaned CD4+. Mainly CM and EM harbored the contracting CD4+ clones; mainly EMRA harbored the CD8+ ones.

Using its own MiXCR run on the 5' RACE reads, TCRdb lists one record per CDR3 protein. The sample includes approximately 580,000 distinct CDR3 sequences, just over 20% of them seen just once. The TCR was taken from an adult woman who had mild COVID-19 (a few samples of this study predate the infection). Cell type and time point are not known. This chain joins TRBV7-2 and TRBJ2-3; 7 nucleotides line up with TRBD2. What was sequenced was PBMCs or a T cell subset sorted from them (not recorded which). The CDR3 sequence is CASSQYASRSGIDTQYF. Here the CDR3 DNA reads TGTGCCAGCAGCCAATACGCCTCAAGGAGCGGGATAGATACGCAGTATTTT. Full variable domain (missing parts from reference TRBV7-2 and TRBJ2-3): GAGVSQSPSNKVTEKGKDVELRCDPISGHTALYWYRQSLGQGLEFLIYFQGNSAPDKSGLPSDRFSAERTGGSVSTLTIQRTQQEDSAVYLCASSQYASRSGIDTQYFGPGTRLTVL.